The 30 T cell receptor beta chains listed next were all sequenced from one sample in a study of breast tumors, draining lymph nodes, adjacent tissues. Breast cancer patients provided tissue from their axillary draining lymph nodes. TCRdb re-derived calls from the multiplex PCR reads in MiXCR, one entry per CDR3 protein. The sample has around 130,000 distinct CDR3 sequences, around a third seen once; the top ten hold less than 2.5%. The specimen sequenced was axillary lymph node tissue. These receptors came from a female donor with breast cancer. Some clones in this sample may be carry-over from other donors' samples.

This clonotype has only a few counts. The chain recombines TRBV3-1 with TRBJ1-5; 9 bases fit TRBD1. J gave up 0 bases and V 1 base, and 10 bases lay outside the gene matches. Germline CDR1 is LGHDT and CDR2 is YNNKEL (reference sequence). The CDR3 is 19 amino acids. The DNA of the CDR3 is TGTGCCAGCAGCCAAGCTTATTCTGGGACAGGGCATAGCAATCAGCCCCAGCATTTT. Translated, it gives CASSQAYSGTGHSNQPQHF.

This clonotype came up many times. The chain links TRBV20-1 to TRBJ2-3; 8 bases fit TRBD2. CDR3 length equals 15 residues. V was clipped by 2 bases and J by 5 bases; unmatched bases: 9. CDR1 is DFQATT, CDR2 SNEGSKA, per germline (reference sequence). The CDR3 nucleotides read TGCAGTGCTAGATTCGGGGGGGGCCTCGGAGATACGCAGTATTTT. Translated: CSARFGGGLGDTQYF.

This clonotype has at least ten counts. CDR3 bases: TGTGCCAGCAGTCCAGACCACGACAGGGATGAAAAACTGTTTTTT. Its protein product is CASSPDHDRDEKLFF. The chain couples TRBV6-5 to TRBJ1-4, with TRBD1 matching over 7 bases. The trim removed 5 bases at V and 6 bases at J, leaving 9 bases unmatched. The CDR3 is made up of 15 amino acids. Looked up from germline, CDR1 is MNHEY and CDR2 is SVGAGI.

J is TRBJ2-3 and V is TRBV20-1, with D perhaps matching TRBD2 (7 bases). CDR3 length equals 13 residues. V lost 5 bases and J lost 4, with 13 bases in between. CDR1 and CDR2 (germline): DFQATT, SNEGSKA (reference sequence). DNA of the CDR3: TGCAGTGCTTGGGGGGGCGGGGCAGATACGCAGTATTTT. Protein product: CSAWGGGADTQYF.

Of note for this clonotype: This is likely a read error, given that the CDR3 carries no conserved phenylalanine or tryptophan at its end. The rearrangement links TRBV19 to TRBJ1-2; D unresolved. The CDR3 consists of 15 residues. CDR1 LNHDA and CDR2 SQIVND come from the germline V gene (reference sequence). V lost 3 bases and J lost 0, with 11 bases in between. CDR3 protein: CASSMDRGPNYGYTL. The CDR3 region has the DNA TGTGCCAGTAGTATGGACCGTGGGCCTAACTATGGCTACACCCTC.

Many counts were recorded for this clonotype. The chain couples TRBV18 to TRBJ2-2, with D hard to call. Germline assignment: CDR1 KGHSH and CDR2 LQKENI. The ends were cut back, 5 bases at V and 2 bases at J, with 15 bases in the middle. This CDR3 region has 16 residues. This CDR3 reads CASSADGGINTGELFF. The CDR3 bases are TGTGCCAGCTCAGCCGACGGTGGAATTAACACCGGGGAGCTGTTTTTT.

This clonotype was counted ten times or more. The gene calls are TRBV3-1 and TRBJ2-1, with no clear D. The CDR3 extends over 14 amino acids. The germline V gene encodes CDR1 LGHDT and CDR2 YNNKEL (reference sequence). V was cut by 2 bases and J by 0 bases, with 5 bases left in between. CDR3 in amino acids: CASSQSLSYNEQFF. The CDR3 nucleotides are TGTGCCAGCAGCCAAAGCCTCTCCTACAATGAGCAGTTCTTC.

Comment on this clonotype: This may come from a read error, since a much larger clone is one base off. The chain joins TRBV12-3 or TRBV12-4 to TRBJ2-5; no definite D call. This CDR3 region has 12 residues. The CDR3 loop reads CAGSFRRETQYF. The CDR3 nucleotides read TGTGCCGGCAGTTTCCGCAGAGAGACCCAGTACTTC.

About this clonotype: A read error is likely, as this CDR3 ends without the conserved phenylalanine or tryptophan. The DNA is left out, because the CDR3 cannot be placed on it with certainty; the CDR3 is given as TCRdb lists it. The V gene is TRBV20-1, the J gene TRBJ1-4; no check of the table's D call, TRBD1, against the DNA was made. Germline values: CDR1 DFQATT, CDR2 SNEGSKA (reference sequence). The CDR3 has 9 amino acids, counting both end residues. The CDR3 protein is CSASIRENL.

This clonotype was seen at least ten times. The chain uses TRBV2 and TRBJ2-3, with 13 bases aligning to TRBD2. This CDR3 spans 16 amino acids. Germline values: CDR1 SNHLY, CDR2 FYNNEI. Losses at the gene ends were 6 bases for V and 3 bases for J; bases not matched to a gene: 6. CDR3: CASRPQLAGGTDTQYF. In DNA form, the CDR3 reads TGTGCCAGCAGACCCCAACTAGCGGGGGGGACAGATACGCAGTATTTT.

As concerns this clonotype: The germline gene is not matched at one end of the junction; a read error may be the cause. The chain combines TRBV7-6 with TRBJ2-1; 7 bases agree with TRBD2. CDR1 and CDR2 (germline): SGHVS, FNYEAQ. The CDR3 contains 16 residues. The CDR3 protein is CASSRRQRGAWNEQFF. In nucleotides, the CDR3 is TGCGCCAGCAGCCGAAGGCAGCGGGGTGCTTGGAATGAGCAGTTCTTC.

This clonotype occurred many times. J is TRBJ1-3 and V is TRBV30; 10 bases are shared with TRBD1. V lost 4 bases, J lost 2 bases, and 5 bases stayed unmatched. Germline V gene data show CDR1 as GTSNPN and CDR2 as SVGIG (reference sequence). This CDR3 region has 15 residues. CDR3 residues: CAWNLGTGAGNTIYF. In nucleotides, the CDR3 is TGTGCCTGGAACCTTGGGACAGGGGCTGGAAACACCATATATTTT.

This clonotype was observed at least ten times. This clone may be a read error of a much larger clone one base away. In DNA, the CDR3 is TGCAGTGCGCCCAGTAGCGGGCGTCAGTCCTTC. Amino acid sequence: CSAPSSGRQSF. This chain uses TRBV20-1 with TRBJ2-5; 7 bases fit TRBD2. The CDR3 totals 11 residues. The V gene's germline CDR1 is DFQATT and CDR2 SNEGSKA (reference sequence).

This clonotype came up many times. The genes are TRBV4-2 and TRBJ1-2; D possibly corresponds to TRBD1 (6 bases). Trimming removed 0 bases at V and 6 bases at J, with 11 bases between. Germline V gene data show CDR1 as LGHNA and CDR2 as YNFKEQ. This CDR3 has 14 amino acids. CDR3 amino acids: CASSQDLQGNGYTF. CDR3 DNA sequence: TGTGCCAGCAGCCAAGATTTACAGGGTAATGGCTACACCTTC.

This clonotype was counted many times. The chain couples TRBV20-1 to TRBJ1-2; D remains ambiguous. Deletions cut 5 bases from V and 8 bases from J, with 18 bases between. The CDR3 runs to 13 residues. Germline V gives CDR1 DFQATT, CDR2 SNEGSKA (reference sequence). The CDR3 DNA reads TGCAGTGCTGATGCCGGGGAACTGCGGGGCTACACCTTC. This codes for CSADAGELRGYTF.

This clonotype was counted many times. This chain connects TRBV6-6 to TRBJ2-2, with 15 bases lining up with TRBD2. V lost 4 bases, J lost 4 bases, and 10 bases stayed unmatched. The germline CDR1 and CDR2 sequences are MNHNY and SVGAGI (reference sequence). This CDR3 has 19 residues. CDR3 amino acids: CASSSTGTSGGRRTGELFF. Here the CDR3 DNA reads TGTGCCAGCAGTTCAACCGGGACTAGCGGGGGGCGACGCACCGGGGAGCTGTTTTTT.

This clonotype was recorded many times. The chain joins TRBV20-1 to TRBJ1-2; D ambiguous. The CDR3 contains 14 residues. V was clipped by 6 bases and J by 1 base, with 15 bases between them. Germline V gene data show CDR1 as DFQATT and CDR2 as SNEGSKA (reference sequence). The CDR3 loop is CSAPKDGVNYGYTF. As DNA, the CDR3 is TGCAGTGCACCGAAGGATGGGGTTAACTATGGCTACACCTTC.

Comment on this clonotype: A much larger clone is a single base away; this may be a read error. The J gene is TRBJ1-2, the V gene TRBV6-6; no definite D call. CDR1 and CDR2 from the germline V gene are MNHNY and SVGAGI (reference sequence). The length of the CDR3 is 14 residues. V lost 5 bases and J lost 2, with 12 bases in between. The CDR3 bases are TGTGCCAGCAGTCACACGGACTCCAACTATGGCTACACCTTC. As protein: CASSHTDSNYGYTF.

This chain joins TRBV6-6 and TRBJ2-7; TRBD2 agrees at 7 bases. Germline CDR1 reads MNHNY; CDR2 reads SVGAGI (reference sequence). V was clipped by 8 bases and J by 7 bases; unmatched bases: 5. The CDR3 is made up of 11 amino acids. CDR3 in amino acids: CASAPGGEQYV. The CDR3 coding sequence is TGTGCCAGCGCACCCGGGGGGGAGCAGTACGTC.

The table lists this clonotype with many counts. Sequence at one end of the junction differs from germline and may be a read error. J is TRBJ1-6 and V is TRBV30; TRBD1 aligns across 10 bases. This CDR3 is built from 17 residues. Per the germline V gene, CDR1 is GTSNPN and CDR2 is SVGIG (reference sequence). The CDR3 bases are TGTGCCTGGGGGACAGGGGTTTATCGCTCCTATAATTCACTCCTCCACTTT. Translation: CAWGTGVYRSYNSLLHF. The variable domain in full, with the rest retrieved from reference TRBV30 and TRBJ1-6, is SQTIHQWPATLVQPVGSPLSLECTVEGTSNPNLYWYRQAAGRGLQLLFYSVGIGQISSEVPQNLSASRPQDRQFILSSKKLLLSDSGFYLCAWGTGVYRSYNSLLHFGNGTRLTVT.

CDR3 nucleotide sequence: TGTGCCACCAGCAGAGACGATGGGGGACTAGATCGCGATGAGCAGTTCTTC. It yields the protein CATSRDDGGLDRDEQFF. The J gene is TRBJ2-1, the V gene TRBV15; 8 bases line up with TRBD2. The CDR3 runs to 17 residues. Germline V gene sequence: CDR1 LNHNV, CDR2 YYDKDF (reference sequence). V gave up 0 bases and J gave up 8 bases; unmatched junction bases: 12. Using reference TRBV15 and TRBJ2-1 for the parts outside the CDR3, the full variable domain is DAMVIQNPRYQVTQFGKPVTLSCSQTLNHNVMYWYQQKSSQAPKLLFHYYDKDFNNEADTPDNFQSRRPNTSFCFLDIRSPGLGDTAMYLCATSRDDGGLDRDEQFFGPGTRLTVL.

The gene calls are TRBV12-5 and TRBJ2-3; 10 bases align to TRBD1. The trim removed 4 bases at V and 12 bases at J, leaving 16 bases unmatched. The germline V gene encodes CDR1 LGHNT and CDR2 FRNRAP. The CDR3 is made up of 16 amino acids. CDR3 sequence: CASGSTDPGTGAPQYF. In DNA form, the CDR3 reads TGTGCTAGTGGTTCCACCGATCCCGGGACAGGGGCCCCTCAGTATTTT.

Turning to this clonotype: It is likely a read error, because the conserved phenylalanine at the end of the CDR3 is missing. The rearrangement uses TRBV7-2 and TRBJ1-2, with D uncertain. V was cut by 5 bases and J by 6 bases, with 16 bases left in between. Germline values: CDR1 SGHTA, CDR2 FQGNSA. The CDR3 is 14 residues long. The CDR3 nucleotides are TGTGCCAGCAGCCCATACCTGATTGGGAATGGCTACACCCTC. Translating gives CASSPYLIGNGYTL.

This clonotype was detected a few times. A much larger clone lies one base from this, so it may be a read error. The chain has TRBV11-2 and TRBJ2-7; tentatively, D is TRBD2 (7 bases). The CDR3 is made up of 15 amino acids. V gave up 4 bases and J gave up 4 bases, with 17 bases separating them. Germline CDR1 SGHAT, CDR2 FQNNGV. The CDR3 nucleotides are TGTGCCAGCAGCTCGGGGGCGGGGGCACCGTACGAGCAGTACTTC. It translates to CASSSGAGAPYEQYF.

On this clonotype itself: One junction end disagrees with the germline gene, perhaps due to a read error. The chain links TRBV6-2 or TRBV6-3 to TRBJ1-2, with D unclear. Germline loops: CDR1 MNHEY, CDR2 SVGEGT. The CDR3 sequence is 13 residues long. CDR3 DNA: TGTGCCAGCAGTTTTGGGTCGAACTATGGCTACATCTTC. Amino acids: CASSFGSNYGYIF.

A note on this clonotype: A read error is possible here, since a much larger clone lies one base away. CDR3 nucleotide sequence: TGTGCCAGCAGCTTGGAGAGGGCGATCTCGCGGGTCGTGGGCACAGATACGCAGTATTTT. Its translation: CASSLERAISRVVGTDTQYF. The rearrangement links TRBV5-5 to TRBJ2-3; a weak D match, TRBD2 (5 bases). The CDR3 contains 20 residues. Germline-derived CDR1 and CDR2 are SGHKS and YYEKEE (reference sequence). Trimming took off 0 bases at V and 1 base at J, with 24 bases between the two ends.

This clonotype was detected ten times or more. The CDR3 here is CSASSGEGTDTQYF. In nucleotides, the CDR3 is TGCAGTGCTAGTAGCGGGGAGGGCACAGATACGCAGTATTTT. V and J are TRBV20-1 and TRBJ2-3; 8 positions match TRBD2. Germline V lookup: CDR1 DFQATT, CDR2 SNEGSKA (reference sequence). V shed 3 bases and J 1 base; nucleotides not matched to a gene: 3. The CDR3 loop spans 14 amino acids.

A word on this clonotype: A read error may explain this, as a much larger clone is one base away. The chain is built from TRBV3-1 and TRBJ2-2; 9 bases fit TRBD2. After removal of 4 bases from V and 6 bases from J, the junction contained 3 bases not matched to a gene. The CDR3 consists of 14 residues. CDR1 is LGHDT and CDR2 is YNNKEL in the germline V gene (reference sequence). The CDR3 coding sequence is TGTGCCAGCAGCCCAGCGGGGGGCGCCGGGGAGCTGTTTTTT. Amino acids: CASSPAGGAGELFF.

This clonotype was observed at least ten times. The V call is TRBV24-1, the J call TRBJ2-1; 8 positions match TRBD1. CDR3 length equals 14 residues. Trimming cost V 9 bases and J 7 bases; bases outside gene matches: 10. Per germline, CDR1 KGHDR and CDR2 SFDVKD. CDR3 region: CATGTGSLFNEQFF. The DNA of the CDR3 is TGTGCCACCGGGACAGGTAGTCTCTTTAATGAGCAGTTCTTC.

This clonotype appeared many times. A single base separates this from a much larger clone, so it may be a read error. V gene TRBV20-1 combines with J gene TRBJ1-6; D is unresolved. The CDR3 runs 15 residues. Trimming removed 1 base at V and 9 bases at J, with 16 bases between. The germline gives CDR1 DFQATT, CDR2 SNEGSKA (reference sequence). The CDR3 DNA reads TGCAGTGCTAGAGTGATGGCGGTTAAGGCTTCACCCCTCCACTTT. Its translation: CSARVMAVKASPLHF.